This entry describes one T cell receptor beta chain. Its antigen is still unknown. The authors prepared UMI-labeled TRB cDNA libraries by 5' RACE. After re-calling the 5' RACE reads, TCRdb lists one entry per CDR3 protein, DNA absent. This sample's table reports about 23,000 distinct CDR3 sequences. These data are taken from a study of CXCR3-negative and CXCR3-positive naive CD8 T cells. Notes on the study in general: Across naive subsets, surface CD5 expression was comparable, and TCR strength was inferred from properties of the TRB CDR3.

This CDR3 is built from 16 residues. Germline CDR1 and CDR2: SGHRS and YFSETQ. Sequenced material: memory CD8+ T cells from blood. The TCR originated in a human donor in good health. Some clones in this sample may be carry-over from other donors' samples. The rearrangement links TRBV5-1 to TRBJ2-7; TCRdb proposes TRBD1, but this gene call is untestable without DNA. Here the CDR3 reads CASSVDRDGGTYEQYF.